Detailed here is one T cell receptor (beta chain). Antigen: not known. Naive T cells were sorted: CD4+CD8-CD45RO-CD45RA+ for CD4+, CD8+CD4-CD45RA+CD27bright for CD8+. The CDR3 runs to 18 residues. The V gene end was trimmed by 4 bases and the J gene end by 2 bases; junction bases not matched to a gene: 15. Per the germline V gene, CDR1 is SGHAT and CDR2 is FQNNGV. This sample was taken from a study of healthy donors' naive CD4 and CD8 T cells. Study findings and constraints: Bulk sequencing left alpha and beta chains unpaired.

Each TCR library used approximately 500 ng of total RNA and a linear amplification protocol. Via MiXCR, TCRdb re-called the reads, giving one row per CDR3 protein. The table shows roughly 200,000 distinct CDR3 sequences, with about 74% occurring only once. The chain employs TRBV11-2 and TRBJ2-3; 7 bases are shared with TRBD2. This TCR came from a pool of human donors in good health; the sample pools cells from several healthy donors. The sequenced material came from naive CD4+ and CD8+ T cells sorted from blood, pooled from several donors. CDR3 loop: CASSSIMGRLADTDTQYF. CDR3 nucleotides: TGTGCCAGCAGCTCAATTATGGGGAGGCTAGCGGACACAGATACGCAGTATTTT.